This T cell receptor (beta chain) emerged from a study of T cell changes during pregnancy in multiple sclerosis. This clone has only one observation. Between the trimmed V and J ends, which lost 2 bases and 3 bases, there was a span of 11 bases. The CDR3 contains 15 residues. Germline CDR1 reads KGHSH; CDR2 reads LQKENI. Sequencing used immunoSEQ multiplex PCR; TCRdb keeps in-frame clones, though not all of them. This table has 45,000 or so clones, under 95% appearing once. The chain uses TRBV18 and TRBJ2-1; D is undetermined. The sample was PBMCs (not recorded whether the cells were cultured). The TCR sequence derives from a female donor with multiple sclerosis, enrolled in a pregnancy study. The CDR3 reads CASSPVSGLYNEQFF. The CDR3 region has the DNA TGTGCCAGCTCACCAGTGTCTGGGCTCTACAATGAGCAGTTCTTC.